The 29 T cell receptor beta chains below come from one sample, sequenced in a study of early T cells in non-severe SARS-CoV-2 infection. TCRdb itself ran the 5' RACE reads through MiXCR, one entry per CDR3 protein. The sample includes 65,000 to 80,000 distinct CDR3 sequences, about 13% of them seen just once. Input material: whole blood. The origin of the receptors is an adult who was a healthcare worker with PCR-confirmed SARS-CoV-2 infection or an uninfected control (not recorded which).

This clonotype has more than one count but fewer than ten. The V and J genes are TRBV12-3 or TRBV12-4 and TRBJ2-1; D is uncertain. The V end lost 6 bases, the J end lost 6 bases, and 9 bases lay between the germline ends. CDR3 length: 12 amino acids. The CDR3 here is CASRARLNEQFF. CDR3 DNA sequence: TGTGCCAGCAGGGCGCGACTCAATGAGCAGTTCTTC.

This clonotype was observed a handful of times. The chain combines TRBV5-1 with TRBJ2-3, with a tentative D call TRBD2 (6 bases). Looked up from germline, CDR1 is SGHRS and CDR2 is YFSETQ. The CDR3 has 14 amino acids. With 5 bases removed from V and 6 bases from J, the gap between germline ends came to 16 bases. CDR3 nucleotide sequence: TGCGCCAGCAGTCCGGGAGTCGTGGTGGATACGCAGTATTTT. It is translated as CASSPGVVVDTQYF.

This sequence joins TRBV7-9 and TRBJ1-2; TRBD1 matches 10 bases. With 3 bases clipped from V and 6 bases from J, the junction kept 7 bases outside the gene matches. This CDR3 spans 15 amino acids. Per the germline V gene, CDR1 is SEHNR and CDR2 is FQNEAQ (reference sequence). CDR3 nucleotides: TGTGCCAGCAGCTTGACAGGGGGCCCTAGGAATGGCTACACCTTC. Its protein product is CASSLTGGPRNGYTF.

This clonotype was counted at least ten times. The chain couples TRBV27 to TRBJ2-7, with no clear D. The germline CDR1 and CDR2 sequences are MNHEY and SMNVEV (reference sequence). This CDR3 is built from 14 residues. V lost 4 bases, J lost 2 bases, and 12 bases lay in between. The CDR3 DNA reads as TGTGCCAGCAGTTACAGACACACTACCTACGAGCAGTACTTC. Amino acids: CASSYRHTTYEQYF.

This clonotype was seen many times. The chain joins TRBV6-5 to TRBJ1-6; D unclear. The V gene's germline CDR1 is MNHEY and CDR2 SVGAGI. The CDR3 spans 14 residues. Trimming removed 2 bases from V and 8 bases from J, with 10 bases in between. CDR3 bases: TGTGCCAGCAGTTACGGAAGGTTAGATTCACCCCTCCACTTT. This sequence encodes CASSYGRLDSPLHF.

The rearrangement links TRBV18 to TRBJ1-5; TRBD1 might be the D (5 bases). This CDR3 comprises 14 residues. Trimming shortened V by 4 bases and J by 2 bases, and 9 bases separated the two germline ends. Germline V gene data show CDR1 as KGHSH and CDR2 as LQKENI. This CDR3 reads CASSQGHGNQPQHF. Written as DNA, the CDR3 is TGTGCCAGCTCACAAGGACACGGCAATCAGCCCCAGCATTTT.

This clonotype has at least ten counts. V and J are TRBV20-1 and TRBJ2-1, with 8 bases lining up with TRBD2. The CDR3 runs 14 residues. Germline CDR1 is DFQATT and CDR2 is SNEGSKA (reference sequence). V shed 3 bases, J shed 8 bases, and the junction held 9 bases outside the gene matches. DNA for the CDR3: TGCAGTGCTAGTTATAGCGGGAAGGGGGATGAGCAGTTCTTC. It specifies CSASYSGKGDEQFF.

This clonotype has more than one count but fewer than ten. The chain has TRBV7-9 and TRBJ2-4; D remains unclear. V was clipped by 8 bases and J by 0 bases, with 17 bases between them. Germline V lookup: CDR1 SEHNR, CDR2 FQNEAQ (reference sequence). The CDR3 is made up of 16 amino acids. CDR3 in amino acids: CASGRFRPLAKNIQYF. CDR3 sequence (DNA): TGTGCCAGCGGACGCTTCCGGCCGCTAGCCAAAAACATTCAGTACTTC.

The genes are TRBV12-3 or TRBV12-4 and TRBJ2-1, with D possibly TRBD2 on 6 matching bases. Trimming cost V 6 bases and J 1 base, with 16 bases left between them. CDR3 length: 16 amino acids. This CDR3 reads CASSSQRAPSYNEQFF. CDR3 nucleotides: TGTGCCAGCAGCTCGCAGCGGGCGCCATCCTACAATGAGCAGTTCTTC.

This clonotype was seen ten or more times. The gene calls are TRBV6-1 and TRBJ2-4; 10 bases align to TRBD2. This CDR3 is 17 amino acids long. J was trimmed by 7 bases and V by 7 bases; bases with no gene match: 16. Germline V gene sequence: CDR1 MNHNS, CDR2 SASEGT. CDR3 DNA: TGTGCCAGCAAGACCAGCGGGGGGGCCATGAGTAAGAACATTCAGTACTTC. This sequence encodes CASKTSGGAMSKNIQYF.

In this sample, this clonotype turned up a few times. V usage is TRBV7-9 and J usage is TRBJ1-1; D call uncertain. V was cut by 5 bases and J by 1 base, with 14 bases left in between. The CDR3 length is 15 residues. CDR1 is SEHNR and CDR2 is FQNEAQ in the germline V gene (reference sequence). CDR3 sequence (DNA): TGTGCCAGCAGCCCGTCGAAGGTGGGGAACACTGAAGCTTTCTTT. The encoded protein is CASSPSKVGNTEAFF.

This clonotype was seen a few times. The chain links TRBV7-9 to TRBJ2-5; no definite D call. This CDR3 is built from 15 residues. Germline-derived CDR1 and CDR2 are SEHNR and FQNEAQ (reference sequence). Trimming took off 1 base at V and 0 bases at J, with 9 bases between the two ends. CDR3 residues: CASSLVVLDQETQYF. The CDR3 DNA follows: TGTGCCAGCAGCTTAGTCGTTCTAGACCAAGAGACCCAGTACTTC.

The chain uses TRBV7-2 and TRBJ2-4; TRBD1 agrees at 12 bases. The CDR3 is made up of 17 amino acids. Germline loops: CDR1 SGHTA, CDR2 FQGNSA. Trimming at V came to 2 bases and at J to 7 bases, leaving 9 bases not matched to a gene. CDR3 nucleotide sequence: TGTGCCAGCAGCTTAAGGGGACAGGGGGCTTTAAGGAACATTCAGTACTTC. The encoded protein is CASSLRGQGALRNIQYF.

This chain connects TRBV27 to TRBJ1-2, with a weak D call TRBD1 (6 bases). The CDR3 sequence is 12 residues long. V dropped 5 bases and J dropped 8 bases, with 12 bases sitting between them. CDR1 and CDR2 (germline): MNHEY, SMNVEV (reference sequence). The CDR3 region has the DNA TGTGCCAGCAGTGGGGGGCGCTGGGGCTACACCTTC. It yields the protein CASSGGRWGYTF.

This clonotype has just a few counts. The chain uses TRBV18 and TRBJ2-1; either TRBD1 or TRBD2 may fit D (5 bases each). This CDR3 has 14 amino acids. V lost 3 bases, J lost 10 bases, and 16 bases lay in between. Germline CDR1 and CDR2: KGHSH and LQKENI. CDR3: CASSPTGPPREQFF. CDR3 bases: TGTGCCAGCTCACCGACGGGACCACCACGGGAGCAGTTCTTC.

V and J are TRBV30 and TRBJ2-7, with a possible D match to TRBD1 (6 bases). Germline lookup yields CDR1 GTSNPN and CDR2 SVGIG (reference sequence). The CDR3 length is 12 residues. V was trimmed by 4 bases and J by 7 bases, leaving 14 bases between them. CDR3 sequence (DNA): TGTGCCTGGACTAAGGGACAAGCTGAGCAGTACTTC. Translated, it gives CAWTKGQAEQYF.

V is TRBV7-2 and J is TRBJ2-7; D is possibly TRBD1 or TRBD2 (6 bases each). Germline CDR1 is SGHTA and CDR2 is FQGNSA. Trimming took off 3 bases at V and 4 bases at J, with 22 bases between the two ends. The CDR3 consists of 17 residues. CDR3 amino acids: CASSLHGGPADSYEQYF. In nucleotides, the CDR3 is TGTGCCAGCAGCTTGCATGGGGGGCCTGCCGATTCATACGAGCAGTACTTC.

At least ten counts were recorded for this clonotype. The chain links TRBV5-1 to TRBJ2-7, with 8 bases lining up with TRBD1. Germline assignment: CDR1 SGHRS and CDR2 YFSETQ. The CDR3 spans 12 residues. V trimming: 3 bases; J trimming: 6 bases; junction bases outside the gene matches: 2. In nucleotides, the CDR3 is TGCGCCAGCAGCTCGGACAGGGCCGAGCAGTACTTC. Its translation is CASSSDRAEQYF.

V gene TRBV29-1 combines with J gene TRBJ2-7; D is unresolved. The CDR3 spans 12 residues. Germline V gene sequence: CDR1 SQVTM, CDR2 ANQGSEA. V dropped 5 bases and J dropped 4 bases, with 12 bases sitting between them. DNA for the CDR3: TGCAGCGTTAAAGTTGAGGATTACGAGCAGTACTTC. Protein product: CSVKVEDYEQYF.

The chain couples TRBV4-1 to TRBJ1-6, with D possibly being TRBD1 (5 bases). The length of the CDR3 is 14 residues. Trimming cost V 1 base and J 7 bases, with 8 bases left between them. Germline loops: CDR1 MGHRA, CDR2 YSYEKL. CDR3 region: CASSQAWGNSPLHF. CDR3 bases: TGCGCCAGCAGCCAAGCTTGGGGGAATTCACCCCTCCACTTT.

The table lists this clonotype with many counts. The rearrangement links TRBV2 to TRBJ1-5; D is perhaps TRBD1 (6 bases). V was shortened by 6 bases and J by 6 bases, with 15 bases between the two germline ends. Per germline, CDR1 SNHLY and CDR2 FYNNEI. The CDR3 has 14 amino acids. The CDR3 sequence: CASSGGAVAQPQHF. In nucleotides, the CDR3 is TGTGCCAGCAGCGGGGGGGCGGTTGCTCAGCCCCAGCATTTT. Full variable domain (rest looked up from reference TRBV2 and TRBJ1-5): EPEVTQTPSHQVTQMGQEVILRCVPISNHLYFYWYRQILGQKVEFLVSFYNNEISEKSEIFDDQFSVERPDGSNFTLKIRSTKLEDSAMYFCASSGGAVAQPQHFGDGTRLSIL.

Concerning this clonotype itself: A much larger clone is a single base away; this may be a read error. This sequence joins TRBV7-6 and TRBJ2-3; D remains unclear. Germline V gives CDR1 SGHVS, CDR2 FNYEAQ. CDR3 length: 14 amino acids. CDR3 protein: CVSSHGSSTDTQYF. DNA for the CDR3: TGTGTCAGCAGCCACGGGTCATCCACAGATACGCAGTATTTT.

There are many counts of this clonotype. This chain uses TRBV7-8 with TRBJ2-3, with 10 bases lining up with TRBD2. CDR1 SGHVS and CDR2 FQNEAQ come from the germline V gene. This CDR3 comprises 16 residues. Trimming at V came to 1 base and at J to 0 bases, leaving 1 base not matched to a gene. CDR3 coding DNA: TGTGCCAGCAGCTTAGGGACTAGCGGTAGCACAGATACGCAGTATTTT. This encodes CASSLGTSGSTDTQYF. The complete variable domain, with remaining parts taken from reference TRBV7-8 and TRBJ2-3, reads GAGVSQSPRYKVAKRGQDVALRCDPISGHVSLFWYQQALGQGPEFLTYFQNEAQLDKSGLPSDRFFAERPEGSVSTLKIQRTQQEDSAVYLCASSLGTSGSTDTQYFGPGTRLTVL.

The chain links TRBV29-1 to TRBJ2-7; TRBD1 is a possible D gene (6 bases). Germline lookup yields CDR1 SQVTM and CDR2 ANQGSEA. V lost 6 bases to trimming and J lost 2 bases, with 17 bases between them. This CDR3 contains 14 residues. The CDR3 here is CSVQQGSGAYEQYF. DNA of the CDR3: TGCAGCGTACAACAGGGTTCCGGGGCCTACGAGCAGTACTTC.

Many counts were recorded for this clonotype. The chain couples TRBV24-1 to TRBJ2-3, with a possible D match to TRBD2 (5 bases). V was shortened by 3 bases and J by 3 bases, with 15 bases between the two germline ends. Germline loops: CDR1 KGHDR, CDR2 SFDVKD. The CDR3 sequence is 16 residues long. In DNA, the CDR3 is TGTGCCACCAGTGATAATCCCCACGGGAAGACAGATACGCAGTATTTT. This encodes CATSDNPHGKTDTQYF.

The chain carries TRBV6-6 and TRBJ2-7; tentative D call: TRBD1 (5 bases). This CDR3 comprises 13 residues. Germline V lookup: CDR1 MNHNY, CDR2 SVGAGI (reference sequence). V was trimmed by 3 bases and J by 5 bases, leaving 11 bases between them. The CDR3 sequence: CASSYSGLHEQYF. The DNA for the CDR3 is TGTGCCAGCAGTTATTCAGGGCTCCACGAGCAGTACTTC.

V gene TRBV4-3 combines with J gene TRBJ1-1, with TRBD1 identical over 8 bases. Germline V lookup: CDR1 LGHNA, CDR2 YSLEER. J was trimmed by 1 base and V by 0 bases; bases with no gene match: 16. The CDR3 length is 20 residues. The CDR3 region is CASSQDRGQGASLRNTEAFF. CDR3 sequence (DNA): TGCGCCAGCAGCCAAGATCGGGGGCAGGGGGCTTCGTTAAGGAACACTGAAGCTTTCTTT.

This clonotype was counted a few times. The rearrangement joins TRBV28 to TRBJ1-4; D uncertain. Germline CDR1 is MDHEN and CDR2 is SYDVKM. Deletions cut 6 bases from V and 8 bases from J, with 19 bases between. This CDR3 has 15 residues. The CDR3 loop reads CASSLMTGAGEKLFF. The CDR3 DNA reads as TGTGCCAGCAGCCTCATGACGGGCGCGGGGGAAAAACTGTTTTTT.

The chain is built from TRBV29-1 and TRBJ2-2, with D uncertain. V lost 4 bases to trimming and J lost 3 bases, with 9 bases between them. Germline V lookup: CDR1 SQVTM, CDR2 ANQGSEA. The CDR3 loop spans 13 amino acids. Here the CDR3 reads CSVATGYTGELFF. CDR3 bases: TGCAGCGTTGCAACCGGATACACCGGGGAGCTGTTTTTT.